A single sample gave rise to the 16 T cell receptor beta chains below, sequenced in a study of blood T cells in healthy people across ages. PCR was performed a second time for about 6 to 11 cycles using a sample-barcoded 5' primer and a J-beta primer mix. TCRdb ran MiXCR on the 5' RACE reads and lists one entry per CDR3 protein. This sample yields more than 900,000 distinct CDR3 sequences, of which under 30% are seen a single time; around 0.75% belongs to the top ten. The sample was also reused in another study, on T cells of mothers and their children.

The sequenced sample was blood. Receptors were obtained from a girl aged 2-15 years in good health.

This clonotype has more than one count but fewer than ten. The chain is built from TRBV2 and TRBJ1-3, with D possibly TRBD1 on 5 matching bases. Germline lookup yields CDR1 SNHLY and CDR2 FYNNEI. Trimming stripped 2 bases from V and 7 bases from J, with 15 bases between. The CDR3 sequence is 15 residues long. The CDR3 DNA reads as TGTGCCAGCAGTGAATACCTGGTTAAGGGGAACACCATATATTTT. Its protein is CASSEYLVKGNTIYF. Full variable domain (missing parts from reference TRBV2 and TRBJ1-3): EPEVTQTPSHQVTQMGQEVILRCVPISNHLYFYWYRQILGQKVEFLVSFYNNEISEKSEIFDDQFSVERPDGSNFTLKIRSTKLEDSAMYFCASSEYLVKGNTIYFGEGSWLTVV.

This clonotype has more than one count but fewer than ten. The gene calls are TRBV7-9 and TRBJ2-7; D unresolved. Germline loops: CDR1 SEHNR, CDR2 FQNEAQ (reference sequence). The CDR3 consists of 15 residues. V lost 1 base and J lost 2, with 12 bases in between. The DNA of the CDR3 is TGTGCCAGCAGCTTAGTAGAAGACTTAGCCTACGAGCAGTACTTC. Translated, it gives CASSLVEDLAYEQYF.

This clonotype was seen only a few times. The chain recombines TRBV5-1 with TRBJ2-5; 8 nucleotides align to TRBD2. The J call may be incorrect, as the DNA end agrees better with TRBJ2-7. The germline V gene encodes CDR1 SGHRS and CDR2 YFSETQ. The CDR3 is 16 residues long. CDR3 protein: CASSFSAREGRYEQYF. The CDR3 DNA reads as TGCGCCAGCAGCTTTTCTGCACGGGAGGGGAGGTACGAGCAGTACTTC.

This clonotype has more than one count but fewer than ten. The CDR3 bases are TGCGCCAGCAGCCTGACTAGCTGGGGGGCAGATACGCAGTATTTT. Its translation is CASSLTSWGADTQYF. V usage is TRBV4-1 and J usage is TRBJ2-3; the match to TRBD2 covers 7 bases. Germline assignment: CDR1 MGHRA and CDR2 YSYEKL. The V and J ends lost 4 bases and 4 bases, in that order; junction bases with no gene match: 8. The CDR3 consists of 15 residues.

This chain joins TRBV9 and TRBJ2-2; TRBD1 might be the D (5 bases). The CDR3 has 17 residues. Between the trimmed V and J ends, which lost 4 bases and 1 base, there was a span of 17 bases. Germline V gene data show CDR1 as SGDLS and CDR2 as YYNGEE. This CDR3 reads CASSLQGDPVNTGELFF. In nucleotides, the CDR3 is TGTGCCAGCAGCCTCCAGGGCGATCCGGTGAACACCGGGGAGCTGTTTTTT. Full variable domain (rest looked up from reference TRBV9 and TRBJ2-2): DSGVTQTPKHLITATGQRVTLRCSPRSGDLSVYWYQQSLDQGLQFLIQYYNGEERAKGNILERFSAQQFPDLHSELNLSSLELGDSALYFCASSLQGDPVNTGELFFGEGSRLTVL.

This clonotype has just a few counts. The chain links TRBV11-2 to TRBJ2-5; tentatively, D is TRBD2 (7 bases). Per germline, CDR1 SGHAT and CDR2 FQNNGV. V shed 5 bases and J shed 5 bases, with 12 bases lying between them. This CDR3 has 13 amino acids. CDR3 amino acids: CASSHEGGETQYF. CDR3 coding DNA: TGTGCCAGCAGCCATGAGGGGGGGGAGACCCAGTACTTC.

The chain employs TRBV12-3 or TRBV12-4 and TRBJ2-3, with 16 bases aligning to TRBD2. CDR3 length: 18 residues. Germline trimming cut 3 bases from V and 4 bases from J; bases unmatched to any gene: 7. This CDR3 reads CASSFRGLAGGRSDTQYF. In nucleotides, the CDR3 is TGTGCCAGCAGTTTTAGGGGACTAGCGGGGGGGCGATCAGATACGCAGTATTTT.

A few counts support this clonotype. The rearrangement links TRBV29-1 to TRBJ1-1; weak D call: TRBD1 (5 bases). V was pared by 3 bases and J by 6 bases, with 14 bases between. CDR1 and CDR2 (germline): SQVTM, ANQGSEA. This CDR3 region has 13 residues. The CDR3, as DNA: TGCAGCGTTGATCTCGTCAAAGGGGCTGAAGCTTTCTTT. It is translated as CSVDLVKGAEAFF.

This clonotype came up a few times. The chain is built from TRBV20-1 and TRBJ1-2; maybe TRBD1 (6 bases). CDR3 size: 13 residues. With 1 base removed from V and 8 bases from J, the gap between germline ends came to 14 bases. The germline V gene has CDR1 DFQATT and CDR2 SNEGSKA (reference sequence). The CDR3 region has the DNA TGCAGTGCTAGAGGGGGGGGCCCCGGGGGCTACACCTTC. Translating gives CSARGGGPGGYTF.

This clonotype was recorded many times. The J gene is TRBJ2-7, the V gene TRBV6-6; D gene uncertain. The V gene's germline CDR1 is MNHNY and CDR2 SVGAGI (reference sequence). The CDR3 spans 12 residues. V was cut by 7 bases and J by 0 bases, with 7 bases left in between. In DNA form, the CDR3 reads TGTGCCAGCACCGGCGGCTCCTACGAGCAGTACTTC. It specifies CASTGGSYEQYF.

The rearrangement joins TRBV28 to TRBJ2-1, with D tentatively TRBD1 or TRBD2 (5 bases each). The germline gives CDR1 MDHEN, CDR2 SYDVKM. The CDR3 is 15 residues long. Trimming cost V 3 bases and J 4 bases, with 13 bases left between them. The CDR3 DNA sequence: TGTGCCAGCAGTTTCGGTATCGGGGCGTACAATGAGCAGTTCTTC. Residues: CASSFGIGAYNEQFF.

Worth noting for this clonotype: The junction and the germline gene differ at one end; a read error may be behind it. In nucleotides, the CDR3 is TGTGCCAACAGCCCGGACAGGGAAAGAACCTACGAGCAGTACTTC. It encodes CANSPDRERTYEQYF. The gene calls are TRBV7-6 and TRBJ2-7, with TRBD1 matching over 8 bases. Per germline, CDR1 SGHVS and CDR2 FNYEAQ. The CDR3 is 15 amino acids.

This clonotype has a count of ten or more. This chain connects TRBV5-5 to TRBJ2-7; a weak D match, TRBD2 (7 bases). V was cut by 4 bases and J by 3 bases, with 17 bases left in between. The length of the CDR3 is 15 residues. Germline loops: CDR1 SGHKS, CDR2 YYEKEE (reference sequence). The CDR3 nucleotides read TGTGCCAGCAGCCAGAACGGGGGGCGGATCTACGAGCAGTACTTC. It specifies CASSQNGGRIYEQYF. The complete variable domain, with remaining parts taken from reference TRBV5-5 and TRBJ2-7, reads DAGVTQSPTHLIKTRGQQVTLRCSPISGHKSVSWYQQVLGQGPQFIFQYYEKEERGRGNFPDRFSARQFPNYSSELNVNALLLGDSALYLCASSQNGGRIYEQYFGPGTRLTVT.

This chain joins TRBV12-3 or TRBV12-4 and TRBJ2-7, with D uncertain. The CDR3 sequence is 14 residues long. V lost 6 bases and J lost 3, with 15 bases in between. CDR3 nucleotide sequence: TGTGCCAGCAGCACCCTGGGCCATGACTACGAGCAGTACTTC. It yields the protein CASSTLGHDYEQYF.

This sequence joins TRBV3-1 and TRBJ1-1; D ambiguous. With 0 bases removed from V and 7 bases from J, the gap between germline ends came to 12 bases. The germline gives CDR1 LGHDT, CDR2 YNNKEL (reference sequence). CDR3 length equals 14 residues. As DNA, the CDR3 is TGTGCCAGCAGCCAAGATCCATACGGGATTGAAGCTTTCTTT. It codes for CASSQDPYGIEAFF.

This chain links TRBV27 with TRBJ1-1; the match to TRBD1 covers 8 bases. J was trimmed by 6 bases and V by 3 bases; bases with no gene match: 6. CDR3 length: 14 amino acids. Germline CDR1 is MNHEY and CDR2 is SMNVEV (reference sequence). CDR3 DNA: TGTGCCAGCAGTTTCCGGACAGGGTTACCTGAAGCTTTCTTT. Amino acids: CASSFRTGLPEAFF.